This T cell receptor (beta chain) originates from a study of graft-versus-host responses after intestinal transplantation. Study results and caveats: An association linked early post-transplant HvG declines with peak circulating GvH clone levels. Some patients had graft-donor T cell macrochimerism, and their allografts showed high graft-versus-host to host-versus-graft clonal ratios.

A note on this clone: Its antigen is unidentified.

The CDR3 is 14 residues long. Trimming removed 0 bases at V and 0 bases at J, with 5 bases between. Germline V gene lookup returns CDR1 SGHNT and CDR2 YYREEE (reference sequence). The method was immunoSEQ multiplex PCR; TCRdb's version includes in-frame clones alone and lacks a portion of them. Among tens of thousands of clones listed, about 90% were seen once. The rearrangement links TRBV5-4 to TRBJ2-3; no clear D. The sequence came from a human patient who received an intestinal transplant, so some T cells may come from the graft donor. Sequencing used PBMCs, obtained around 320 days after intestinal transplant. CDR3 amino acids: CASSLEVSTDTQYF. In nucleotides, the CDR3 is TGTGCCAGCAGCTTGGAAGTAAGCACAGATACGCAGTATTTT.